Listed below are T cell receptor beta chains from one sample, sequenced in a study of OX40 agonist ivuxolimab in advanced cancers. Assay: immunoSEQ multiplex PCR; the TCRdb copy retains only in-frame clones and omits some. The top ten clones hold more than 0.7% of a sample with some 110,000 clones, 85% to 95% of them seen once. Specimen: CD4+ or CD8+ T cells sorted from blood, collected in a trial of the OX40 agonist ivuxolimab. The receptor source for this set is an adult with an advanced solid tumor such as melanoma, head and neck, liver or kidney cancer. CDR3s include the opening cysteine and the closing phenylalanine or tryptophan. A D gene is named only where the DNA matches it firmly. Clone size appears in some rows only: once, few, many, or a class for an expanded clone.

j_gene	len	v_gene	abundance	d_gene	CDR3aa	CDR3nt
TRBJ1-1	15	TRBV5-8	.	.	CASSGGGRLNTEAFF	TGTGCCAGCAGCGGCGGCGGGAGGCTGAACACTGAAGCTTTCTTT
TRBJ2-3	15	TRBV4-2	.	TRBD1	CASSQGQGSTDTQYF	TGTGCCAGCAGCCAAGGACAGGGCAGCACAGATACGCAGTATTTT
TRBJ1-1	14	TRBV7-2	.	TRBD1	CASSLNWDRAEAFF	TGTGCCAGCAGCTTAAATTGGGACAGGGCTGAAGCTTTCTTT
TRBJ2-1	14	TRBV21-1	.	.	CASSRWQPYNEQFF	TGTGCCAGCAGCAGGTGGCAGCCCTACAATGAGCAGTTCTTC
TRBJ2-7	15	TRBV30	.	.	CAWSVLGDHQYEQYF	TGTGCCTGGAGTGTACTTGGCGACCATCAGTACGAGCAGTACTTC
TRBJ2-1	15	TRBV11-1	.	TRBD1	CASSTGQGRRGEQFF	TGTGCCAGCAGCACGGGACAGGGGAGACGGGGTGAGCAGTTCTTC
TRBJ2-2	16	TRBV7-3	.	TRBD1	CASSSRPGTETGELFF	TGTGCCAGCAGCTCCCGGCCCGGGACAGAAACCGGGGAGCTGTTTTTT
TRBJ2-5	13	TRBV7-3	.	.	CASGGGPQETQYF	TGTGCCAGCGGAGGGGGGCCTCAAGAGACCCAGTACTTC
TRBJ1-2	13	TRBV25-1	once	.	CASSDAEFYGYTF	TGTGCCAGCAGTGACGCGGAGTTCTATGGCTACACCTTC
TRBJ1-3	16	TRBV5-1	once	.	CASSRGTASSGNTIYF	TGCGCCAGCAGCCGCGGGACGGCGAGCTCTGGAAACACCATATATTTT
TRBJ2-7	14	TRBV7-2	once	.	CASSLTATSYEQYF	TGTGCCAGCAGCTTAACGGCAACCTCCTACGAGCAGTACTTC
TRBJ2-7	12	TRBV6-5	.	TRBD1	CASSGTGYEQYF	TGTGCCAGCAGTGGGACAGGTTACGAGCAGTACTTC
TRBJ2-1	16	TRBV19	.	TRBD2	CASSTVSPGGYNEQFF	TGTGCCAGTAGTACGGTCTCCCCGGGGGGCTACAATGAGCAGTTCTTC
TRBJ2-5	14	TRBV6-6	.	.	CASSSSDSYETQYF	TGTGCCAGCAGTTCATCGGACTCCTATGAGACCCAGTACTTC
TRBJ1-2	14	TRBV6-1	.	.	CAAPREPRIYGYTF	TGTGCCGCCCCCAGGGAACCGCGAATCTATGGCTACACCTTC
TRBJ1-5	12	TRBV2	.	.	CAISDYNQPQHF	TGTGCCATCTCGGACTACAATCAGCCCCAGCATTTT
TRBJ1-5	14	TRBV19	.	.	CASSPRTVREPQHF	TGTGCCAGTAGTCCCCGGACGGTGCGGGAGCCCCAGCATTTT
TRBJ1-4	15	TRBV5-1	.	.	CASSRDLTPYEKLFF	TGCGCCAGCAGCCGCGATCTGACCCCATATGAAAAACTGTTTTTT
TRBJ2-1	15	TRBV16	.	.	CASSQWTGSYNEQFF	TGTGCCAGCAGCCAATGGACTGGCTCCTACAATGAGCAGTTCTTC
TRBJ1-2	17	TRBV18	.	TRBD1	CASSPTFVGTGPYGYTF	TGTGCCAGCTCACCTACCTTTGTGGGGACAGGTCCTTATGGCTACACCTTC
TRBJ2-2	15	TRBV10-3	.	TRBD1	CAISDEGAGTGELFF	TGTGCCATCAGTGATGAGGGGGCGGGCACCGGGGAGCTGTTTTTT
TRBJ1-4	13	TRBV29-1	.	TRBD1	CSVSQGASGKLFF	TGCAGCGTATCGCAGGGGGCAAGCGGAAAACTGTTTTTT
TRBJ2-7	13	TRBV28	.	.	CASSLETPYEQYF	TGTGCCAGCAGTTTAGAGACTCCCTACGAGCAGTACTTC
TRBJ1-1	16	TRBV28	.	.	CASSLFSGAGGTEAFF	TGTGCCAGCAGTTTATTCTCAGGGGCCGGGGGCACTGAAGCTTTCTTT
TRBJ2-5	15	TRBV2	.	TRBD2	CASSTQAGGGETQYF	TGTGCCAGCAGTACCCAAGCGGGAGGAGGAGAGACCCAGTACTTC
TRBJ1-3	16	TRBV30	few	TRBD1	CARDRSDHISGNTIYF	TGTGCCCGGGACAGGTCAGACCACATCTCTGGAAACACCATATATTTT
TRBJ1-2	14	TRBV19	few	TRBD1	CASSTDRGLLGYTF	TGTGCCAGTAGTACCGACAGGGGGCTTCTCGGCTACACCTTC
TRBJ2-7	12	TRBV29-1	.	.	CSVHTGTYEQYF	TGCAGCGTACATACAGGGACCTACGAGCAGTACTTC
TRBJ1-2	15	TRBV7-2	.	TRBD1	CASSLVTGGDYGYTF	TGTGCCAGCAGCTTAGTGACAGGGGGGGACTATGGCTACACCTTC
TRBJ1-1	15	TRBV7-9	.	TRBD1	CASSFVMGQGSEAFF	TGTGCCAGCAGCTTTGTCATGGGACAGGGGTCTGAAGCTTTCTTT
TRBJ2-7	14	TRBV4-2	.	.	CASSQVGGFYEQYF	TGTGCCAGCAGCCAAGTTGGGGGCTTCTACGAGCAGTACTTC
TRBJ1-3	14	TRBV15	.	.	CATSRAVSGNTIYF	TGTGCCACCAGCAGAGCTGTGAGCGGAAACACCATATATTTT
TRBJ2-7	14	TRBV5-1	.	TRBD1	CASSLAGGESEQYF	TGCGCCAGCAGCTTGGCAGGGGGCGAATCCGAGCAGTACTTC
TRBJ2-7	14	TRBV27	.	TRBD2	CASSLRRGINEQYF	TGTGCCAGCAGTTTACGGCGGGGGATCAACGAGCAGTACTTC
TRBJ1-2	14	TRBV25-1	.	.	CASSRPGAVYGYTF	TGTGCCAGCAGTCGGCCAGGGGCCGTCTATGGCTACACCTTC
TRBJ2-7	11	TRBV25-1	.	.	CASSGRNEQYF	TGTGCCAGCAGTGGCAGAAACGAGCAGTACTTC
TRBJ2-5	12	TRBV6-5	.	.	CASRNIQETQYF	TGTGCCAGCAGGAATATCCAAGAGACCCAGTACTTC
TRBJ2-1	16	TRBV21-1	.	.	CASSSKTGTGYNEQFF	TGTGCCAGCAGCTCGAAGACAGGGACGGGCTACAATGAGCAGTTCTTC
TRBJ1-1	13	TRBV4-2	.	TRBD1	CAGSSQGATEAFF	TGTGCCGGATCATCACAGGGGGCAACTGAAGCTTTCTTT
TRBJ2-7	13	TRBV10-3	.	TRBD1	CAARPGQGYEQYF	TGTGCCGCAAGACCGGGACAGGGATACGAGCAGTACTTC
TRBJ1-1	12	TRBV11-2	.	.	CASSFQQFSAFF	TGTGCCAGCAGCTTCCAACAGTTCTCAGCTTTCTTT
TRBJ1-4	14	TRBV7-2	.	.	CASSPDSSGEKLFF	TGTGCCAGCAGCCCCGACAGCTCAGGTGAAAAACTGTTTTTT
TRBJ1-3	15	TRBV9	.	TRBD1	CASSADRGNFNTIYF	TGTGCCAGCAGCGCTGACAGGGGGAATTTTAACACCATATATTTT
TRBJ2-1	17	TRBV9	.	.	CASSVAVRGDSYNEQFF	TGTGCCAGCAGCGTAGCTGTCAGGGGTGACTCCTACAATGAGCAGTTCTTC
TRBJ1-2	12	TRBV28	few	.	CASRPTWQGYTF	TGTGCCAGCCGCCCCACATGGCAAGGCTACACCTTC